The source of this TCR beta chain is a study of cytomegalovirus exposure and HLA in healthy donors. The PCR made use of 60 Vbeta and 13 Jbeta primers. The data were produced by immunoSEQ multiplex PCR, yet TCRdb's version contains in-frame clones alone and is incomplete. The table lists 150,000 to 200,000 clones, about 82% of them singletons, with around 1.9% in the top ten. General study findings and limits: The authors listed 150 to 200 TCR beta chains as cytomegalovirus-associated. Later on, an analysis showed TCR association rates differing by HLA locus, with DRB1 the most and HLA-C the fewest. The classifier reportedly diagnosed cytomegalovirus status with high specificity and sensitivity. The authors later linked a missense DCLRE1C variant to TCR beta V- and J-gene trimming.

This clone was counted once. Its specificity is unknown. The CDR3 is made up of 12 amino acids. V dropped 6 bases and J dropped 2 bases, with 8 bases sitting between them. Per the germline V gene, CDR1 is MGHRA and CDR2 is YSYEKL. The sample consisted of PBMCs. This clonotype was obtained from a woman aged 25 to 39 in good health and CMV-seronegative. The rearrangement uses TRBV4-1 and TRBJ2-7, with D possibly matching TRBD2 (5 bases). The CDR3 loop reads CASSPGTYEQYF. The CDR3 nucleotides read TGCGCCAGCAGTCCCGGGACCTACGAGCAGTACTTC.